The clone carrying this T cell receptor beta chain was seen only a few times. There were TCR beta CDR3 regions amplified from RNA transcripts. The TCR CDR3 first-round RT-PCR relied on the HTBI primer set. TCRdb reprocessed the multiplex PCR reads with MiXCR, giving one entry per CDR3 protein. The sample shows a few hundred thousand distinct CDR3 sequences, roughly 18% of them seen only once. The sample belongs to a study of T cells in Graves' hyperthyroidism and ophthalmopathy. V was clipped by 2 bases and J by 0 bases, with 7 bases between them. Germline V gene data show CDR1 as SGHRS and CDR2 as YFSETQ. The CDR3 is made up of 14 amino acids.

This TCR came from a man aged 35 to 55 with Graves' hyperthyroidism. The sequencing input was blood. This chain joins TRBV5-1 and TRBJ2-3; the D is unclear. This CDR3 is CASSFGESTDTQYF. CDR3 coding DNA: TGCGCCAGCAGCTTCGGTGAGAGCACAGATACGCAGTATTTT.